Each of the 10 T cell receptor beta chains below was sequenced from the same sample in a study of identical twins. TCRdb re-called the 5' RACE reads through MiXCR, storing one row per CDR3 protein. The sample has about 720,000 distinct CDR3 sequences; 18% are singletons. The sample was also linked to a second study, of T cells expressing NK-cell markers.

The sample consisted of PBMCs. These receptors originate from a woman younger than 35 in good health.

This clonotype came up many times. The chain uses TRBV12-3 or TRBV12-4 and TRBJ2-5, with D uncertain. Trimming left V 3 bases short and J 4 bases short, with 9 bases between. The CDR3 has 13 residues. Written as DNA, the CDR3 is TGTGCCAGCAGTTTTGGTTGGAGAGAGACCCAGTACTTC. Translation gives CASSFGWRETQYF.

The V gene is TRBV5-1, the J gene TRBJ1-1, with 7 bases aligning to TRBD1. The CDR3 is made up of 14 amino acids. J was trimmed by 4 bases and V by 6 bases; bases with no gene match: 9. CDR1 is SGHRS, CDR2 YFSETQ, per germline. In nucleotides, the CDR3 is TGCGCCAGCACCAAAGAGGGGGCCTCCACTGAAGCTTTCTTT. Its protein product is CASTKEGASTEAFF. Drawing the rest from reference TRBV5-1 and TRBJ1-1, the complete variable domain is KAGVTQTPRYLIKTRGQQVTLSCSPISGHRSVSWYQQTPGQGLQFLFEYFSETQRNKGNFPGRFSGRQFSNSRSEMNVSTLELGDSALYLCASTKEGASTEAFFGQGTRLTVV.

This clonotype was counted between two and nine times. CDR3 DNA sequence: TGCAGTGCTAGTTGGGCGTCTCACGCCTACGAGCAGTACTTC. Its translation is CSASWASHAYEQYF. The V gene is TRBV20-1, the J gene TRBJ2-7; the D is unclear. The V end was cut by 3 bases, the J end by 2 bases, with 14 bases between. The CDR3 covers 14 residues. CDR1 DFQATT and CDR2 SNEGSKA come from the germline V gene (reference sequence).

This clonotype came up a few times. This chain links TRBV5-1 with TRBJ2-1; 13 bases are shared with TRBD2. The length of the CDR3 is 18 residues. V shed 4 bases and J 2 bases; nucleotides not matched to a gene: 9. In germline, CDR1 is SGHRS, CDR2 YFSETQ. CDR3: CASSTRTSGGFTYNEQFF. The CDR3 nucleotides are TGCGCCAGCAGCACCCGGACTAGCGGGGGTTTCACCTACAATGAGCAGTTCTTC.

The rearrangement joins TRBV9 to TRBJ2-1, with D uncertain. Per germline, CDR1 SGDLS and CDR2 YYNGEE. Trimming left V 0 bases short and J 7 bases short, with 14 bases between. The CDR3 sequence is 15 residues long. The CDR3 nucleotides are TGTGCCAGCAGCGTAGACGGGTCGGTGAGGAATGAGCAGTTCTTC. Translated: CASSVDGSVRNEQFF.

This clonotype has ten or more counts. The chain links TRBV6-5 to TRBJ1-5, with D tentatively TRBD1 (5 bases). V shed 6 bases and J shed 4 bases, with 7 bases lying between them. The CDR3 length is 12 residues. CDR1 is MNHEY and CDR2 is SVGAGI in the germline V gene. CDR3 nucleotides: TGTGCCAGCAGGTCAGGGAATCAGCCCCAGCATTTT. This encodes CASRSGNQPQHF.

A few counts support this clonotype. The V and J genes are TRBV6-5 and TRBJ1-1, with a tentative D call TRBD1 (5 bases). V was pared by 4 bases and J by 0 bases, with 12 bases between. Germline assignment: CDR1 MNHEY and CDR2 SVGAGI. CDR3 length: 15 amino acids. Here the CDR3 reads CASSWDQRLNTEAFF. The CDR3 DNA is TGTGCCAGCAGTTGGGACCAGAGACTGAACACTGAAGCTTTCTTT.

The rearrangement links TRBV7-9 to TRBJ2-3; D is uncertain. V dropped 1 base and J dropped 6 bases, with 8 bases sitting between them. Germline-derived CDR1 and CDR2 are SEHNR and FQNEAQ (reference sequence). CDR3 length: 13 amino acids. CDR3 sequence reads: CASSLVEADTQYF. For the CDR3, the DNA is TGTGCCAGCAGCTTAGTAGAGGCTGATACGCAGTATTTT. The full variable domain, its missing parts supplied by reference TRBV7-9 and TRBJ2-3, is DTGVSQNPRHKITKRGQNVTFRCDPISEHNRLYWYRQTLGQGPEFLTYFQNEAQLEKSRLLSDRFSAERPKGSFSTLEIQRTEQGDSAMYLCASSLVEADTQYFGPGTRLTVL.

The chain links TRBV27 to TRBJ2-7, with a tentative D call TRBD1 (6 bases). Germline values: CDR1 MNHEY, CDR2 SMNVEV (reference sequence). V lost 9 bases, J lost 2 bases, and 20 bases lay in between. The CDR3 contains 15 residues. The CDR3: CARKHGTPTPYEQYF. The CDR3 bases are TGTGCCAGGAAGCACGGGACACCTACTCCCTACGAGCAGTACTTC.

This clonotype was picked up a small number of times. The chain uses TRBV9 and TRBJ2-2, with D possibly TRBD1 on 6 matching bases. Germline CDR1 and CDR2: SGDLS and YYNGEE. Trimming removed 2 bases from V and 4 bases from J, with 15 bases in between. CDR3 size: 16 residues. CDR3 in DNA: TGTGCCAGCAGCGTCCATCCGACAGGATCCACCGGGGAGCTGTTTTTT. Amino acid sequence: CASSVHPTGSTGELFF.